The rows below give T cell receptor beta chains drawn from one sample of a study of a mutant IDH1 vaccine in newly diagnosed glioma. Assay: immunoSEQ multiplex PCR; the TCRdb copy retains only in-frame clones and omits some. The repertoire holds roughly 68,000 clones, about four fifths seen once, with more than 6.5% in the top ten. Sequenced material: PBMCs, taken from a glioma patient treated with radiotherapy, temozolomide or both. These receptors came from a man in his fifties with glioma. Both conserved end residues are part of each CDR3. A D gene is named only where the DNA matches it firmly. Clone size, where shown, is once, few, many, or a class for clones that have expanded.

-	-	TRBV6-5	TRBJ1-1	TGTGCCAGCGGAGGACAGTTGAACACTGAAGCTTTCTTT	CASGGQLNTEAFF
-	TRBD1	TRBV5-4	TRBJ1-1	TGTGCCAGCAGCTTGGCCGGCGGACAGGGTTACACTGAAGCTTTCTTT	CASSLAGGQGYTEAFF
-	-	TRBV30	TRBJ2-1	TGTGCCTGGAGTCGGGGAGCGAGCTCCTACAATGAGCAGTTCTTC	CAWSRGASSYNEQFF
-	-	TRBV20-1	TRBJ2-5	TGCAGTGCCCCGCGGGAAGAGACCCAGTACTTC	CSAPREETQYF
-	-	TRBV5-1	TRBJ1-1	TGCGCCAGCAGCTTAACGCAGCCGGGGGGAACTGAAGCTTTCTTT	CASSLTQPGGTEAFF
-	-	TRBV6-1	TRBJ2-2	TGTGCCACCCGGGCAGAGGGGAACACCGGGGAGCTGTTTTTT	CATRAEGNTGELFF
-	-	TRBV2	TRBJ1-1	TGTGCCAGCAGTGAAGTTAGTTCTGCTTTCTTT	CASSEVSSAFF
-	-	TRBV5-1	TRBJ2-5	TGCGCCAGCAGCTTGGCCCAGCCAGAGACCCAGTACTTC	CASSLAQPETQYF
few	-	TRBV27	TRBJ1-6	TGTGCCAGCACCCATCCAGGGAATAATTCACCCCTCCACTTT	CASTHPGNNSPLHF
-	-	TRBV6-5	TRBJ2-7	TGTGCCAGCAGCCAGCTTGACAGGATCTACGAGCAGTACTTC	CASSQLDRIYEQYF
-	-	TRBV19	TRBJ1-2	TGTGCCAGTAGTATCGAGAAGGGGGTCAGGGGCAATGGCTACACCTTC	CASSIEKGVRGNGYTF
-	-	TRBV5-1	TRBJ2-7	TGCGCCAGCAGCTCCTCCTACGAGCAGTACTTC	CASSSSYEQYF
-	-	TRBV27	TRBJ2-7	TGTGCCAGCAGTTCTCGGGGTGGGGTCTACGAGCAGTACTTC	CASSSRGGVYEQYF
once	-	TRBV4-2	TRBJ1-4	TGTGCCAGCAGCCATTCCGTCACGGCTGGAGATGAAAAACTGTTTTTT	CASSHSVTAGDEKLFF
-	-	TRBV6-1	TRBJ2-1	TGTGCCAGCAGGGTGGGAAGAGGCCGTGACAATGAGCAGTTCTTC	CASRVGRGRDNEQFF
-	-	TRBV29-1	TRBJ2-7	TGCAGCGTTTCCACAGGGAGTGCCGAGCAGTACTTC	CSVSTGSAEQYF
-	-	TRBV30	TRBJ1-2	TGTGCCTGGAGTCCTTCGACAGTGTTAACCTATGGCTACAGCTTC	CAWSPSTVLTYGYSF
-	-	TRBV6-6	TRBJ1-5	TGTGCCAGCAGTTCCCTTTTTGGACTCAGTGGTCAGCCCCAGCATTTT	CASSSLFGLSGQPQHF
-	-	TRBV6-5	TRBJ2-1	TGTGCCAGTAAAAGGACAGACCTTTACAATGAGCAGTTCTTC	CASKRTDLYNEQFF
-	-	TRBV4-2	TRBJ2-1	TGTGCCAGCAGCCAAGATAAGGCCGCCTACAATGAGCAGTTCTTC	CASSQDKAAYNEQFF
-	-	TRBV7-8	TRBJ1-2	TGTGCCAGCAGCTCATTGGGGTTGGACAGCCGGTATGGCTACACCTTC	CASSSLGLDSRYGYTF
-	TRBD1	TRBV7-9	TRBJ1-3	TGTGCCAGCAGCTCCACCCCCGTCACAGGGGAAAACACCATATATTTT	CASSSTPVTGENTIYF
-	TRBD2	TRBV7-3	TRBJ2-2	TGTGCCAGCAGCCCAAGCGGCGGGGGCACCGGGGAGCTGTTTTTT	CASSPSGGGTGELFF
-	-	TRBV5-6	TRBJ2-5	TGTGCCAGCAGCCCTATGGGACGGCCGCAAGAGACCCAGTACTTC	CASSPMGRPQETQYF
-	TRBD1	TRBV19	TRBJ2-7	TGTGCCTCCACGCCGGGACAGAACTTCGAGCAGTACTTC	CASTPGQNFEQYF
-	-	TRBV5-1	TRBJ1-6	TGCGCCAGCAGCTCCACACAGGGCACTTCACCCCTCCACTTT	CASSSTQGTSPLHF
-	-	TRBV18	TRBJ2-5	TGTGCCAGCTCGCTGAAAGAGACCCAGTACTTC	CASSLKETQYF
few	TRBD1	TRBV5-4	TRBJ1-1	TGTGCCAGCAGTTACGGGACAGCGAACACTGAAGCTTTCTTT	CASSYGTANTEAFF
-	-	TRBV12-2	TRBJ2-5	TGTGCAAGTCGCAACTACCAAGAGACCCAGTACTTC	CASRNYQETQYF
-	-	TRBV18	TRBJ1-1	TGTGCCAGCTCACCATCCCGGGTTCAAGGGAACACTGAAGCTTTCTTT	CASSPSRVQGNTEAFF
-	-	TRBV2	TRBJ2-7	TGTGCCAGCAGTCCTGACTTATACGAGCAGTACTTC	CASSPDLYEQYF
-	-	TRBV7-9	TRBJ1-2	TGTGCCAGCAGCCTCGCCAATTATGGCTACACCTTC	CASSLANYGYTF
-	-	TRBV29-1	TRBJ2-3	TGCAGCGTTGAAGACTCTATAGGCACAGATACGCAGTATTTT	CSVEDSIGTDTQYF
once	-	TRBV5-1	TRBJ1-2	TGCGCCAGCAGCTTGGATTGGCGGGGTAATCGGGGCTACACCTTC	CASSLDWRGNRGYTF
-	TRBD1	TRBV29-1	TRBJ1-1	TGCAGCGCCGGACAGGGTGGCACTGAAGCTTTCTTT	CSAGQGGTEAFF
-	-	TRBV6-1	TRBJ1-2	TGTGCCAGCAGTTCGACAGGAGCCTACTATGGCTACACCTTC	CASSSTGAYYGYTF
-	-	TRBV7-9	TRBJ2-7	TGTGCCAGCAGCTCCCCGGCCCTCTCCTACGAGCAGTACTTC	CASSSPALSYEQYF
-	-	TRBV29-1	TRBJ1-2	TGCAGCGTTGATCGCTCTATCGACGGGGGGAACTATGGCTACACCTTC	CSVDRSIDGGNYGYTF
-	TRBD1	TRBV2	TRBJ2-7	TGTGCCAGCATGGGACAGGGGATGGAGCAGTACTTC	CASMGQGMEQYF
-	TRBD1	TRBV4-1	TRBJ2-2	TGCGCCAGCAGCATACGACAGGGGACTAACACCGGGGAGCTGTTTTTT	CASSIRQGTNTGELFF
-	TRBD1	TRBV18	TRBJ1-1	TGTGCCAGCGCATCCGGGACAGGGCCCACTGAAGCTTTCTTT	CASASGTGPTEAFF
once	-	TRBV7-6	TRBJ2-7	TGTGCCAGCAGTAGGGGGGACCCCTACGAGCAGTACTTC	CASSRGDPYEQYF
-	TRBD1	TRBV30	TRBJ1-1	TGTGCCTGGAGCGAAGGGACAGGGCGGAACACTGAAGCTTTCTTT	CAWSEGTGRNTEAFF
few	-	TRBV10-1	TRBJ2-2	TGCGCCAGCAAGAGGACTCAGGAGGCCGGGGAGCTGTTTTTT	CASKRTQEAGELFF
-	-	TRBV19	TRBJ2-7	TGTGCCAGTAGAAACCCCGGGACTTCCTCCTACGAGCAGTACTTC	CASRNPGTSSYEQYF
-	-	TRBV7-8	TRBJ1-5	TGTGCCAGCAGCTTAGGTGGTTCGGACTATCAGCCCCAGCATTTT	CASSLGGSDYQPQHF
-	-	TRBV14	TRBJ2-1	TGTGCCAGCAGCCAAGTTAGGAACGAGCAGTTCTTC	CASSQVRNEQFF
-	TRBD2	TRBV5-4	TRBJ2-5	TGTGCCAGCAGCCCCTGGACTAGCCAAGAGACCCAGTACTTC	CASSPWTSQETQYF
once	-	TRBV9	TRBJ1-4	TGTGCCAGCAGCGTATCAACAGGGACTAATGAAAAACTGTTTTTT	CASSVSTGTNEKLFF
-	-	TRBV11-2	TRBJ1-3	TGTGCCAGCAGCTCCCGGAGGGGTCCTGGAAACACCATATATTTT	CASSSRRGPGNTIYF
-	-	TRBV5-1	TRBJ1-6	TGCGCCAGCAGCTGGGGGACGGATACGAATTCACCCCTCCACTTT	CASSWGTDTNSPLHF
-	-	TRBV6-1	TRBJ1-1	TGTGCCAACCGCCGGGGCGAGAACACTGAAGCTTTCTTT	CANRRGENTEAFF
once	-	TRBV9	TRBJ2-4	TGTGCCAGCAGCTCCCCTCTAGCCAAAAACATTCAGTACTTC	CASSSPLAKNIQYF
-	-	TRBV7-6	TRBJ2-1	TGTGCCAGCAGCTTAGTGGAGGACGGGGAGCAGTTCTTC	CASSLVEDGEQFF
-	-	TRBV18	TRBJ2-2	TGTGCCAGCTCAGAAGGGGGTTCGAACACCGGGGAGCTGTTTTTT	CASSEGGSNTGELFF
-	-	TRBV4-1	TRBJ2-2	TGCGCCAGCAGCCAAAGGGCAGGGCAGAACACCGGGGAGCTGTTTTTT	CASSQRAGQNTGELFF
-	TRBD2	TRBV9	TRBJ2-1	TGTGCCAGCAGCTTCGGGGGGGCAGTCCAGTTTGAGCAGTTCTTC	CASSFGGAVQFEQFF
-	-	TRBV5-6	TRBJ2-7	TGTGCCAGCAGCTTTCAGTCCCGAGGGGGCGAGCAGTACTTC	CASSFQSRGGEQYF